The rows below give T cell receptor beta chains drawn from one sample of a study of cytomegalovirus exposure and HLA in healthy donors. Here immunoSEQ multiplex PCR was the method, and the copy in TCRdb shows in-frame clones only, minus some. The repertoire holds roughly 150,000 clones, with roughly 86% as singletons. Sequenced input: PBMCs. These receptors came from a woman aged 18-29 years in good health and CMV-seropositive. The CDR3 runs from the conserved cysteine through the conserved F or W. Fields, in order: J gene, clone size, V gene, D gene, CDR3 DNA, CDR3 protein. The D gene is left open where the match is weak. Size is omitted from some rows. Given values are once, few, many or a class for expanded clones.

j_gene: TRBJ2-7
abundance: .
v_gene: TRBV28
d_gene: TRBD1
CDR3nt: TGTGCCAGCAGTTTCAGATACCGGGACAGGGTACACGAGCAGTACTTC
CDR3aa: CASSFRYRDRVHEQYF

j_gene: TRBJ2-1
abundance: .
v_gene: TRBV5-6
d_gene: TRBD2
CDR3nt: TGTGCCAGCAGCTTGATCGGACTAGCGGGAAGAAAAGCGCAGTTCTTC
CDR3aa: CASSLIGLAGRKAQFF

j_gene: TRBJ1-2
abundance: .
v_gene: TRBV29-1
d_gene: .
CDR3nt: TGCAGCGTTCAAAACCGGGACCGGGGGAGCTACACCTTC
CDR3aa: CSVQNRDRGSYTF

j_gene: TRBJ2-2
abundance: .
v_gene: TRBV7-3
d_gene: TRBD2
CDR3nt: TGTGCCAGCAGCATGTTAGCGGGAGGGCAACACGGGGAGCTGTTTTTT
CDR3aa: CASSMLAGGQHGELFF

j_gene: TRBJ2-7
abundance: few
v_gene: TRBV10-3
d_gene: TRBD2
CDR3nt: TGTGCCATCAGAGGACTAGCGGGAGGCTCCTACGAGCAGTACTTC
CDR3aa: CAIRGLAGGSYEQYF

j_gene: TRBJ1-1
abundance: .
v_gene: TRBV13
d_gene: TRBD1
CDR3nt: TGTGCCAGCAGCTTAGGTCCAGGGGGGCCGGCTGAAGCTTTCTTT
CDR3aa: CASSLGPGGPAEAFF

j_gene: TRBJ1-2
abundance: .
v_gene: TRBV21-1
d_gene: .
CDR3nt: TGTGCCAGCAAACGAACACCGAGGTATGGCTACACCTTC
CDR3aa: CASKRTPRYGYTF

j_gene: TRBJ1-1
abundance: .
v_gene: TRBV29-1
d_gene: .
CDR3nt: TGCAGCGTTTTCCCCCCAGGCGGGGGGAGGACTGAAGCTTTCTTT
CDR3aa: CSVFPPGGGRTEAFF

j_gene: TRBJ2-2
abundance: .
v_gene: TRBV9
d_gene: TRBD2
CDR3nt: TGTGCCAGCAGCCCCAGAAGCGGGAGGGATCCCGGGGAGCTGTTTTTT
CDR3aa: CASSPRSGRDPGELFF

j_gene: TRBJ2-2
abundance: .
v_gene: TRBV6-5
d_gene: TRBD1
CDR3nt: TGTGCCAGCAGCGTAGGAACAGGGGTTTTCGGGGAGCTGTTTTTT
CDR3aa: CASSVGTGVFGELFF

j_gene: TRBJ2-7
abundance: .
v_gene: TRBV7-9
d_gene: .
CDR3nt: TGTGCCAGCTGCGGCGTCTCCTACGAGCAGTACTTC
CDR3aa: CASCGVSYEQYF

j_gene: TRBJ1-2
abundance: .
v_gene: TRBV4-1
d_gene: .
CDR3nt: TGCGCCAGCAGCCAAGACCCCAGGGCCAGTAATAACTATGGCTACACCTTC
CDR3aa: CASSQDPRASNNYGYTF

j_gene: TRBJ1-1
abundance: .
v_gene: TRBV9
d_gene: TRBD1
CDR3nt: TGTGCCAGCAGCCCAGGACCGGGACAGGGAAGCACTGAAGCTTTCTTT
CDR3aa: CASSPGPGQGSTEAFF

j_gene: TRBJ2-7
abundance: few
v_gene: TRBV18
d_gene: .
CDR3nt: TGTGCCAGCTCACCTTACCCAGAATCCTACGAGCAGTACTTC
CDR3aa: CASSPYPESYEQYF

j_gene: TRBJ1-3
abundance: .
v_gene: TRBV7-9
d_gene: .
CDR3nt: TGTGCCAGCAGCTCCGGACGGAGGGGATACCTCTCTGGAAACACCATATATTTT
CDR3aa: CASSSGRRGYLSGNTIYF

j_gene: TRBJ1-2
abundance: few
v_gene: TRBV28
d_gene: .
CDR3nt: TGTGCCAGCAGTATGACTAGTGTCTATGGCTACACCTTC
CDR3aa: CASSMTSVYGYTF

j_gene: TRBJ2-1
abundance: .
v_gene: TRBV2
d_gene: .
CDR3nt: TGTGCCAGCAGTGAGCGGAGCTCCTACAATGAGCAGTTCTTC
CDR3aa: CASSERSSYNEQFF

j_gene: TRBJ2-1
abundance: .
v_gene: TRBV18
d_gene: TRBD1
CDR3nt: TGTGCCAGCTCACCAGGGACAGGGGGGCCCTCCTACAATGAGCAGTTCTTC
CDR3aa: CASSPGTGGPSYNEQFF

j_gene: TRBJ2-6
abundance: once
v_gene: TRBV18
d_gene: .
CDR3nt: TGTGCCAGCTCACCAGGGACTCCGAACTCTGGGGCCAACGTCCTGACTTTC
CDR3aa: CASSPGTPNSGANVLTF

j_gene: TRBJ1-2
abundance: few
v_gene: TRBV13
d_gene: .
CDR3nt: TGTGCCAGCAGCTTAGGGGCCAGTCGGGACTATGGCTACACCTTC
CDR3aa: CASSLGASRDYGYTF

j_gene: TRBJ1-2
abundance: .
v_gene: TRBV7-3
d_gene: TRBD1
CDR3nt: TGTGCCAGCAGCCTCACCCTTACAGGGCCAGGGGGTGGCTACACCTTC
CDR3aa: CASSLTLTGPGGGYTF

j_gene: TRBJ1-3
abundance: .
v_gene: TRBV2
d_gene: .
CDR3nt: TGTGCCAGCAGGAGTGGGAGCTCTGGAAACACCATATATTTT
CDR3aa: CASRSGSSGNTIYF

j_gene: TRBJ2-7
abundance: few
v_gene: TRBV9
d_gene: .
CDR3nt: TGTGCCAGCAGCGTAGCCAGCGCGTACTCCTACGAGCAGTACTTC
CDR3aa: CASSVASAYSYEQYF

j_gene: TRBJ2-7
abundance: .
v_gene: TRBV4-2
d_gene: TRBD2
CDR3nt: TGTGCCAGCAGCCAACCAGCGGGAAACTCCTACGAGCAGTACTTC
CDR3aa: CASSQPAGNSYEQYF

j_gene: TRBJ2-7
abundance: .
v_gene: TRBV30
d_gene: .
CDR3nt: TGTGCCTGGAGTCGTGGGAGCTCCTACGAGCAGTACTTC
CDR3aa: CAWSRGSSYEQYF

j_gene: TRBJ2-7
abundance: .
v_gene: TRBV20-1
d_gene: .
CDR3nt: TGCAGTGCGTCTGGGAGGTCCCAGTACTTC
CDR3aa: CSASGRSQYF

j_gene: TRBJ2-1
abundance: .
v_gene: TRBV28
d_gene: TRBD2
CDR3nt: TGTGCCAGCAGATCTAGCGGGCCGTACAATGAGCAGTTCTTC
CDR3aa: CASRSSGPYNEQFF

j_gene: TRBJ2-7
abundance: .
v_gene: TRBV7-6
d_gene: TRBD1
CDR3nt: TGTGCCAGCAGCATCGGGACAGACAGCTCCTACGAGCAGTACTTC
CDR3aa: CASSIGTDSSYEQYF

j_gene: TRBJ1-5
abundance: .
v_gene: TRBV18
d_gene: TRBD1
CDR3nt: TGTGCCAGCTCACAGAGATTTGGACAGGGGGCTCAGCCCCAGCATTTT
CDR3aa: CASSQRFGQGAQPQHF

j_gene: TRBJ1-5
abundance: .
v_gene: TRBV19
d_gene: TRBD1
CDR3nt: TGTGCCAGTAGTCCGGACAGGGGATTCAATCAGCCCCAGCATTTT
CDR3aa: CASSPDRGFNQPQHF

j_gene: TRBJ2-1
abundance: once
v_gene: TRBV6-1
d_gene: TRBD2
CDR3nt: TGTGCCAGCAGTGCCCTAGCGGACTCCTACAATGAGCAGTTCTTC
CDR3aa: CASSALADSYNEQFF

j_gene: TRBJ2-5
abundance: .
v_gene: TRBV7-9
d_gene: TRBD2
CDR3nt: TGTGCCAGCAGCTTTGGGGCGGGAGTTGGGACCCAGTACTTC
CDR3aa: CASSFGAGVGTQYF

j_gene: TRBJ2-1
abundance: .
v_gene: TRBV14
d_gene: .
CDR3nt: TGTGCCAGCAGCATCCGGACCCATGCGGGTTACAATGAGCAGTTCTTC
CDR3aa: CASSIRTHAGYNEQFF

j_gene: TRBJ2-1
abundance: .
v_gene: TRBV11-3
d_gene: .
CDR3nt: TGTGCCAGCAGTAGAGAATCCATGAGCTCCTACAATGAGCAGTTCTTC
CDR3aa: CASSRESMSSYNEQFF

j_gene: TRBJ2-2
abundance: .
v_gene: TRBV18
d_gene: TRBD2
CDR3nt: TGTGCCAGCTCACCGACTCCCGGGACTAGCGGGAGTGGTAGGACCGGGGAGCTGTTTTTT
CDR3aa: CASSPTPGTSGSGRTGELFF

j_gene: TRBJ1-5
abundance: .
v_gene: TRBV19
d_gene: TRBD1
CDR3nt: TGTGCCAGTAGTAACAGGGGCCGTCAGCCCCAGCATTTT
CDR3aa: CASSNRGRQPQHF

j_gene: TRBJ1-1
abundance: .
v_gene: TRBV29-1
d_gene: .
CDR3nt: TGCAGCGCGGGGGTAGCGGAAGCTTTCTTT
CDR3aa: CSAGVAEAFF

j_gene: TRBJ1-4
abundance: .
v_gene: TRBV4-2
d_gene: .
CDR3nt: TGTGCCAGCAGCCAAGATCAGCGGGGGGCGGGTGAAAAACTGTTTTTT
CDR3aa: CASSQDQRGAGEKLFF

j_gene: TRBJ2-3
abundance: .
v_gene: TRBV13
d_gene: TRBD2
CDR3nt: TGTGCCAGCAGCCCCTTGACCTTAGCGGGTCACACAGATACGCAGTATTTT
CDR3aa: CASSPLTLAGHTDTQYF

j_gene: TRBJ2-1
abundance: .
v_gene: TRBV18
d_gene: TRBD2
CDR3nt: TGTGCCAGCTCACCCCCGGTGGCGACTAGCGGGAGAGTTGGCGATGAGCAGTTCTTC
CDR3aa: CASSPPVATSGRVGDEQFF

j_gene: TRBJ2-3
abundance: .
v_gene: TRBV25-1
d_gene: .
CDR3nt: TGTGCCAGCAGTGAAGAAGGGGTGGACACAGATACGCAGTATTTT
CDR3aa: CASSEEGVDTDTQYF

j_gene: TRBJ2-1
abundance: .
v_gene: TRBV2
d_gene: TRBD2
CDR3nt: TGTGCCACAACCCTATATATAACCGGGACTAGCGGGAGATCACAGTTCTTC
CDR3aa: CATTLYITGTSGRSQFF

j_gene: TRBJ2-3
abundance: .
v_gene: TRBV29-1
d_gene: TRBD1
CDR3nt: TGCAGCGTGACAGGGGGTAGTGGCACAGATACGCAGTATTTT
CDR3aa: CSVTGGSGTDTQYF

j_gene: TRBJ1-2
abundance: .
v_gene: TRBV2
d_gene: TRBD1
CDR3nt: TGTGCCAGCAACAGGGACAGGGGGGGCTACACCTTC
CDR3aa: CASNRDRGGYTF

j_gene: TRBJ1-2
abundance: .
v_gene: TRBV6-5
d_gene: TRBD1
CDR3nt: TGTGCCAGCAGGCCAGGACAGGAGAGATATGGCTACACCTTC
CDR3aa: CASRPGQERYGYTF

j_gene: TRBJ1-1
abundance: few
v_gene: TRBV5-1
d_gene: TRBD1
CDR3nt: TGCGCCAGCATCAAAGTGGACAGGGGCAACACTGAAGCTTTCTTT
CDR3aa: CASIKVDRGNTEAFF

j_gene: TRBJ2-7
abundance: .
v_gene: TRBV15
d_gene: .
CDR3nt: TGTGCCACCAGCAGATACTCCCCATGGACACCTAACGAGCAGTACTTC
CDR3aa: CATSRYSPWTPNEQYF

j_gene: TRBJ1-5
abundance: .
v_gene: TRBV7-9
d_gene: TRBD1
CDR3nt: TGTGCCAGCAGTTATGGGACAGGGGGCTTTCAGCCCCAGCATTTT
CDR3aa: CASSYGTGGFQPQHF

j_gene: TRBJ1-3
abundance: .
v_gene: TRBV5-4
d_gene: TRBD1
CDR3nt: TGTGCCAGCAGCTCGCCCGGGACAGGGCTTGACACCATATATTTT
CDR3aa: CASSSPGTGLDTIYF

j_gene: TRBJ2-7
abundance: .
v_gene: TRBV7-9
d_gene: TRBD2
CDR3nt: TGTGCCAGCAGCTTAGGGACTAGCGGGAGTCTCAACGAGCAGTACTTC
CDR3aa: CASSLGTSGSLNEQYF

j_gene: TRBJ2-2
abundance: .
v_gene: TRBV28
d_gene: TRBD1
CDR3nt: TGTGCCAGCAGTCCCCCGACAGGGGGTGGCGGGGAGCTGTTTTTT
CDR3aa: CASSPPTGGGGELFF

j_gene: TRBJ1-2
abundance: .
v_gene: TRBV6-5
d_gene: .
CDR3nt: TGTGCCAGCAGTTACTTTGCGACTGAGTCGCGCTACACCTTC
CDR3aa: CASSYFATESRYTF